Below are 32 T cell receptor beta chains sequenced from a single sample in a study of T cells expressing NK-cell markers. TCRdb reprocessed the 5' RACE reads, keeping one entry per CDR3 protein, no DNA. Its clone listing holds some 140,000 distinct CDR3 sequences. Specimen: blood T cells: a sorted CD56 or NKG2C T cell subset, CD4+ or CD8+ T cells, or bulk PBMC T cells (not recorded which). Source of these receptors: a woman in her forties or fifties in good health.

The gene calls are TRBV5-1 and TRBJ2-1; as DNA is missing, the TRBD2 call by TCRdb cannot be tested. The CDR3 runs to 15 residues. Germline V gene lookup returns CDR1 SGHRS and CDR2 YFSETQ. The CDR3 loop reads CASRVTSGGLNEQFF.

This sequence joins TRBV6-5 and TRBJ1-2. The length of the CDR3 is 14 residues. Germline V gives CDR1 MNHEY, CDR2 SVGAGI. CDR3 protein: CASSYSGTNYGYTF.

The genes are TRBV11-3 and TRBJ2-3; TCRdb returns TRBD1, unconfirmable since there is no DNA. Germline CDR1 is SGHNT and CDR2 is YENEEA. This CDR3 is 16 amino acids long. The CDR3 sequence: CASRAPGRLSADTQYF.

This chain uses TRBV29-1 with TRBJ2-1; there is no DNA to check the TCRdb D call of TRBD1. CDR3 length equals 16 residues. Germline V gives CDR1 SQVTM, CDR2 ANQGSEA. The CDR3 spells CSVEGAQGAFRNEQFF.

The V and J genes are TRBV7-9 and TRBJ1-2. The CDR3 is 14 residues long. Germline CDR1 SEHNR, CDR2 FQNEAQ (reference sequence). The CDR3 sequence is CASREYEAYYGYTF. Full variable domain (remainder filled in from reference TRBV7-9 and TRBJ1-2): DTGVSQNPRHKITKRGQNVTFRCDPISEHNRLYWYRQTLGQGPEFLTYFQNEAQLEKSRLLSDRFSAERPKGSFSTLEIQRTEQGDSAMYLCASREYEAYYGYTFGSGTRLTVV.

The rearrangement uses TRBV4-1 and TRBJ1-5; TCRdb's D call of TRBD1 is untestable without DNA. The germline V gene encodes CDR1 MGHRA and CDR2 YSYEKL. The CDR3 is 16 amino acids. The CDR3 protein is CASSLRTDRSNQPQHF.

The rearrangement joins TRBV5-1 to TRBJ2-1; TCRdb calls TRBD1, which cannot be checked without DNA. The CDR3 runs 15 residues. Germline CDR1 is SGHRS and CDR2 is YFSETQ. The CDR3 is CASTPWSPGDNEQFF.

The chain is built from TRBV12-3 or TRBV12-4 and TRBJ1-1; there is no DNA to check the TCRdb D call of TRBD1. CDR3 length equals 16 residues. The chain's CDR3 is CASTPGQGLSNTEAFF.

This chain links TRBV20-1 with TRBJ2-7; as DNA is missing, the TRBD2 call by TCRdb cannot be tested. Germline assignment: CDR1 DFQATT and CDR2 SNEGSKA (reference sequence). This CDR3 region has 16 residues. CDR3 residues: CSARDRAGGGPYEQYF.

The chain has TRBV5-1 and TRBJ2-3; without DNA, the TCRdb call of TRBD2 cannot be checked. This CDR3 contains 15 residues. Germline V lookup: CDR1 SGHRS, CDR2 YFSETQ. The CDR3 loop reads CASSSLSGSADTQYF.

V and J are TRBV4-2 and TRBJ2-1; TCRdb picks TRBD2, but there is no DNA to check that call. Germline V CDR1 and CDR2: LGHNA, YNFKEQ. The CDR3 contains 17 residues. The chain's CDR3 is CASSQDPASGFYNEQFF.

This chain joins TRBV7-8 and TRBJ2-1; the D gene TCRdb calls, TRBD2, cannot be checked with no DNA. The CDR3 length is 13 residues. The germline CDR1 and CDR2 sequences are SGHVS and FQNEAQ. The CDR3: CASSGTSNTEQFF.

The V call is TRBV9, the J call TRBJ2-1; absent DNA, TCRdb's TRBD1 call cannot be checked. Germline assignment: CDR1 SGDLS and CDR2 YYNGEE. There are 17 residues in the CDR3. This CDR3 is CASSVALGQALGNEQFF.

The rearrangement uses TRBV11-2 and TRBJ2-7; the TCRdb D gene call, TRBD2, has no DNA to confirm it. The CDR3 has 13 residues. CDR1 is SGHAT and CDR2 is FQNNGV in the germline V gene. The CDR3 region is CASMGLAGDEQYF.

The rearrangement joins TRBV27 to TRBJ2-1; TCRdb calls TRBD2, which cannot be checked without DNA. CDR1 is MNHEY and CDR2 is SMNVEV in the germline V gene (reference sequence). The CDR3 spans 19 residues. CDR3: CASSLGPDGSTQKYNEQFF.

CDR3 sequence reads: CASSVGGGVRTDTQYF. The V call is TRBV9, the J call TRBJ2-3; TCRdb returns TRBD1, unconfirmable since there is no DNA. The germline CDR1 and CDR2 sequences are SGDLS and YYNGEE. This CDR3 spans 16 amino acids.

The CDR3 sequence is CASSSLNQPQHF. The chain is built from TRBV6-5 and TRBJ1-5. Germline CDR1 is MNHEY and CDR2 is SVGAGI. The CDR3 consists of 12 residues.

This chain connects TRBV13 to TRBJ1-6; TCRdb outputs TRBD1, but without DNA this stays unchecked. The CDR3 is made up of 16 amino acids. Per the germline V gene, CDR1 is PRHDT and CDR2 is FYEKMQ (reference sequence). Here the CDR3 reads CASSETGGLYNSPLHF.

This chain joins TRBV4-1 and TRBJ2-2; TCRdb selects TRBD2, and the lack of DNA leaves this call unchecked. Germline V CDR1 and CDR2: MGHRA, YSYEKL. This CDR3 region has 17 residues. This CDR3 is CASSQSSGRGDTGELFF.

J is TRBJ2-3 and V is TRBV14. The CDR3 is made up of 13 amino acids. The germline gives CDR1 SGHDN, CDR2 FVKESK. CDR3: CASSQVERDTQYF.

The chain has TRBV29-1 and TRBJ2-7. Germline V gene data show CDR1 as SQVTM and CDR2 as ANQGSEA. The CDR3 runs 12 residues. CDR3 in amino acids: CSVGFSHYEQYF.

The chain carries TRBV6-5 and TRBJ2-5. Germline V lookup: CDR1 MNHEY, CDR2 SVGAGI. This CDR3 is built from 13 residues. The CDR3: CASSYRVGETQYF.

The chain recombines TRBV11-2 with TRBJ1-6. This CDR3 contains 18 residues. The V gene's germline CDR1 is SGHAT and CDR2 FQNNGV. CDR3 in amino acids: CASSSIGPKGTYNSPLHF.

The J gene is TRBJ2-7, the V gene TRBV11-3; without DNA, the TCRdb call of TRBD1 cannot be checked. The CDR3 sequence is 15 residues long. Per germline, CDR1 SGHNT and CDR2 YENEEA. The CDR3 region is CASSFDGTASYEQYF.

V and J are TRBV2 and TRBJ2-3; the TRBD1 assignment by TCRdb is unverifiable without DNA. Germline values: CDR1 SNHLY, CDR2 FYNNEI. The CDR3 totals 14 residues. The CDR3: CASSVGQGADTQYF.

CDR3: CASSFTKRESRTGELFF. This chain links TRBV7-6 with TRBJ2-2; TCRdb indicates TRBD2, and absent DNA this call remains unverified. CDR1 SGHVS and CDR2 FNYEAQ come from the germline V gene. This CDR3 comprises 17 residues.

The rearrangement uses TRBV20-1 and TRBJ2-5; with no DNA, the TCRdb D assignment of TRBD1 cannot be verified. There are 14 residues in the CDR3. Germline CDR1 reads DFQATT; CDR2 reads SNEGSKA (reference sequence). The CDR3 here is CSARDFEPGETQYF.

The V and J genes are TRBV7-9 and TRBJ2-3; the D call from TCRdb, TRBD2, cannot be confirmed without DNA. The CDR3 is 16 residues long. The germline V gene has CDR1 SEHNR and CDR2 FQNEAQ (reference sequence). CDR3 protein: CASSSSSGGGTDTQYF. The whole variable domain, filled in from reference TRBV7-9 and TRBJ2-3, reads DTGVSQNPRHKITKRGQNVTFRCDPISEHNRLYWYRQTLGQGPEFLTYFQNEAQLEKSRLLSDRFSAERPKGSFSTLEIQRTEQGDSAMYLCASSSSSGGGTDTQYFGPGTRLTVL.

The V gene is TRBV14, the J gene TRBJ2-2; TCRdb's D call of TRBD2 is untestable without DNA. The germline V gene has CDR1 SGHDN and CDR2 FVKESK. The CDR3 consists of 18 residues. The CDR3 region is CASSQDNVMSGRTGELFF.

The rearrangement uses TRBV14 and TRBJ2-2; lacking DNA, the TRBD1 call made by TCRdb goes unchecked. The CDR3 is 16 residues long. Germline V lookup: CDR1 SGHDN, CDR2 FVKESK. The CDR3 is CASSQTGTGRTGELFF.

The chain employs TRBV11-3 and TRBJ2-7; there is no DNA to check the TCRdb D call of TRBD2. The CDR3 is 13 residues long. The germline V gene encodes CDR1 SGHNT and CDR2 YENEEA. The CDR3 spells CASSPWDSGEQYF.

CDR3 amino acids: CASSKAARTSRKETQYF. The chain employs TRBV21-1 and TRBJ2-5; TCRdb reports TRBD2, a call that lacks DNA to check it against. TRBV21-1 is deemed a pseudogene. The CDR3 extends over 17 amino acids.